Many counts were recorded for the clone carrying this T cell receptor (beta chain). No antigen is known for it. This entry is derived from a study of read filtering for tumor transcriptome and immune sequencing. Background on the study: Per sample, TCR-region reads ranged about 4.05 to 10.27 million by IR-seq, about 75 to 1273 by RNA-seq. Overall study results and limits: RNA-seq captured clonotypes less deeply and reliably than IR-seq. The CD138-negative fraction was mixed bone marrow immune cells, not pure T cells.

This library used around 400 ng RNA and molecular barcoded adaptors spanning alpha/delta and beta/gamma chains. TCRdb re-analysed the reads in MiXCR, keeping a single row per CDR3 protein. The data hold about 130,000 distinct CDR3 sequences, with 10% to 15% observed a single time. The J segment lost 3 bases and the V segment lost 7 bases, leaving 12 bases of the junction unmatched. The CDR3 has 15 residues. Germline V CDR1 and CDR2: MNHNS, SASEGT. At the time of active disease, bone marrow was collected from every patient. V gene TRBV6-1 combines with J gene TRBJ2-7; 7 bases align to TRBD2. The TCR was taken from a donor older than 35 with multiple myeloma. The sequencing sample was made of a population of CD138-negative cells sorted from bone marrow. In DNA, the CDR3 is TGTGCCAGCAAGATCTCAGCGGGGACTAACTACGAGCAGTACTTC. As protein: CASKISAGTNYEQYF.